Presented here are 10 T cell receptor beta chains from one specimen sequenced in a study of shared clonotypes between healthy human individuals. TCRdb keeps only in-frame clones here, not all; method: immunoSEQ multiplex PCR. This table has roughly 200,000 clones, approximately 61% appearing once. The specimen was memory CD4+ T cells sorted from blood. Documented subset: CD45RA-negative fraction. These receptors were taken from a man aged 25 to 45 in good health.

This clone has only a few counts. This sequence joins TRBV5-1 and TRBJ1-3; a possible D gene is TRBD1 (5 bases). The germline CDR1 and CDR2 sequences are SGHRS and YFSETQ. V dropped 0 bases and J dropped 4 bases, with 11 bases sitting between them. The CDR3 runs to 15 residues. The CDR3 here is CASSLDWGLGNTIYF. DNA of the CDR3: TGCGCCAGCAGCTTGGACTGGGGCCTAGGAAACACCATATATTTT.

V gene TRBV10-3 combines with J gene TRBJ2-7; D unresolved. CDR1 ENHRY and CDR2 SYGVKD come from the germline V gene. V lost 6 bases to trimming and J lost 0 bases, with 12 bases between them. This CDR3 contains 14 residues. CDR3 coding DNA: TGTGCCATCAGACCGGACCTGAGCTCCTACGAGCAGTACTTC. It translates to CAIRPDLSSYEQYF.

This clone was found a few times. The chain uses TRBV7-2 and TRBJ1-2; 7 nucleotides agree with TRBD1. Germline V gene data show CDR1 as SGHTA and CDR2 as FQGNSA. J lost 2 bases, V lost 7 bases, and 7 bases had no gene match. This CDR3 contains 14 residues. CDR3 DNA: TGTGCCAGCACCACCAGACAGGGCAACTATGGCTACACCTTC. Protein sequence: CASTTRQGNYGYTF.

This clone was seen at least ten times. The genes are TRBV7-6 and TRBJ2-1, with D possibly called TRBD1 or TRBD2 (5 bases each). V gave up 5 bases and J gave up 3 bases, with 20 bases separating them. The germline CDR1 and CDR2 sequences are SGHVS and FNYEAQ. The CDR3 covers 17 residues. CDR3 nucleotide sequence: TGTGCCAGCAGCCGACTAATGGTGGGGGTCCTCTACAATGAGCAGTTCTTC. This sequence encodes CASSRLMVGVLYNEQFF.

This chain connects TRBV4-2 to TRBJ2-3, with 10 bases lining up with TRBD2. CDR1 and CDR2 from the germline V gene are LGHNA and YNFKEQ. The junction had 6 bases not matched to a gene; V was cut back by 0 bases and J by 6 bases. This CDR3 is built from 16 residues. In DNA form, the CDR3 reads TGTGCCAGCAGCCAAGATGGTAGCGGGAGGTCTGATACGCAGTATTTT. Translated, it gives CASSQDGSGRSDTQYF.

This clone was recorded a few times. V is TRBV27 and J is TRBJ2-7, with 8 positions matching TRBD1. J was trimmed by 3 bases and V by 6 bases; bases with no gene match: 7. Germline loops: CDR1 MNHEY, CDR2 SMNVEV (reference sequence). CDR3 length: 14 residues. The CDR3 coding sequence is TGTGCCAGCAGCCTCCAGGGGGCAAACTACGAGCAGTACTTC. The encoded protein is CASSLQGANYEQYF.

The genes are TRBV7-2 and TRBJ2-3; 10 bases line up with TRBD2. V dropped 1 base and J dropped 1; count of bases not matched to a gene: 2. Germline values: CDR1 SGHTA, CDR2 FQGNSA. The CDR3 extends over 16 amino acids. CDR3 DNA sequence: TGTGCCAGCAGCTTAGAAGGGACTAGCGGCACAGATACGCAGTATTTT. Encoded protein: CASSLEGTSGTDTQYF.

The chain employs TRBV30 and TRBJ1-2; D possibly corresponds to TRBD1 (5 bases). Trimming took off 7 bases at V and 4 bases at J, with 10 bases between the two ends. Looked up from germline, CDR1 is GTSNPN and CDR2 is SVGIG (reference sequence). The CDR3 extends over 11 amino acids. The CDR3 spells CASGQGYGYTF. The DNA of the CDR3 is TGTGCCTCCGGGCAGGGCTATGGCTACACCTTC.

The gene calls are TRBV6-1 and TRBJ2-1, with no clear D. The germline CDR1 and CDR2 sequences are MNHNS and SASEGT. The CDR3 has 14 residues. Trimming cost V 1 base and J 6 bases, with 10 bases left between them. The CDR3 spells CASSEVARSNEQFF. DNA of the CDR3: TGTGCCAGCAGTGAAGTGGCTCGTAGCAATGAGCAGTTCTTC.

The rearrangement uses TRBV18 and TRBJ2-3; perhaps D is TRBD1 or TRBD2 (6 bases each). The CDR3 runs 16 residues. Germline V CDR1 and CDR2: KGHSH, LQKENI. V was clipped by 3 bases and J by 4 bases, with 17 bases between them. The CDR3 DNA follows: TGTGCCAGCTCACCGGGGGCGGGACTGTTCGCAGATACGCAGTATTTT. Its protein product is CASSPGAGLFADTQYF.